The next 22 T cell receptor beta chains were all read from a single sample in a study of T cell responses to AZD1222 COVID-19 vaccine. Using immunoSEQ multiplex PCR, the repertoire was profiled, and TCRdb retains in-frame clones only, with some absent. The table has some 130,000 clones, roughly 87% seen once. The sample in question was peripheral blood, obtained on day 0 of AZD1222 vaccination. These receptors all stem from an adult in good health.

This rearrangement joins TRBV10-2 to TRBJ1-4; D is possibly TRBD1 (6 bases). CDR1 WSHSY and CDR2 SAAADI come from the germline V gene. The CDR3 is 13 residues long. V lost 7 bases to trimming and J lost 7 bases, with 13 bases between them. CDR3 sequence (DNA): TGCGCCAGCACCCCAGGGGCAATTGAAAAACTGTTTTTT. Translation gives CASTPGAIEKLFF.

The chain employs TRBV11-3 and TRBJ2-1; D is perhaps TRBD2 (6 bases). Germline CDR1 is SGHNT and CDR2 is YENEEA. The CDR3 spans 15 residues. V was cut by 0 bases and J by 7 bases, with 13 bases left in between. The CDR3 DNA follows: TGTGCCAGCAGCTTAGAGGGGGACTCGAGGAATGAGCAGTTCTTC. It yields the protein CASSLEGDSRNEQFF.

This sequence joins TRBV19 and TRBJ1-2; perhaps TRBD1 as D (5 bases). V lost 7 bases and J 0 bases, leaving 9 bases between the germline ends. This CDR3 contains 13 residues. Per the germline V gene, CDR1 is LNHDA and CDR2 is SQIVND (reference sequence). The CDR3 sequence: CASTPGTNYGYTF. For the CDR3, the DNA is TGTGCCAGTACCCCAGGGACTAACTATGGCTACACCTTC.

The rearrangement uses TRBV25-1 and TRBJ1-5, with a possible D match to TRBD1 (5 bases). This CDR3 is built from 15 residues. Looked up from germline, CDR1 is MGHDK and CDR2 is SYGVNS. The V and J ends lost 6 bases and 2 bases respectively, with 14 bases between them. The CDR3 reads CASRRGGAGNQPQHF. The DNA of the CDR3 is TGTGCCAGCAGAAGAGGAGGGGCTGGCAATCAGCCCCAGCATTTT.

The J gene is TRBJ2-2, the V gene TRBV18; no firm D call. Germline CDR1 KGHSH, CDR2 LQKENI. The CDR3 is 11 amino acids. V was trimmed by 3 bases and J by 6 bases, leaving 2 bases between them. The CDR3 nucleotides read TGTGCCAGCTCACCGCCCGGGGAGCTGTTTTTT. It encodes CASSPPGELFF.

The genes are TRBV30 and TRBJ1-2; no clear D. This CDR3 is 19 amino acids long. Trimming stripped 3 bases from V and 2 bases from J, with 28 bases between. Germline CDR1 and CDR2: GTSNPN and SVGIG (reference sequence). The CDR3 DNA sequence: TGTGCCTGGAGGCCCCCCTACGGGCAGGACCCAAAGACAAACTATGGCTACACCTTC. It translates to CAWRPPYGQDPKTNYGYTF.

The rearrangement uses TRBV5-1 and TRBJ2-7; D tentatively reads TRBD1 or TRBD2 (6 bases each). The CDR3 totals 13 residues. Germline CDR1 SGHRS, CDR2 YFSETQ. V gave up 4 bases and J gave up 2 bases, with 10 bases separating them. The CDR3 DNA reads as TGCGCCAGCAGCCCTGGGGGGCCCTACGAGCAGTACTTC. It specifies CASSPGGPYEQYF.

The gene calls are TRBV28 and TRBJ1-4, with a weak D call TRBD1 (6 bases). There are 15 residues in the CDR3. Per germline, CDR1 MDHEN and CDR2 SYDVKM. Between the trimmed V and J ends, which lost 4 bases and 7 bases, there was a span of 16 bases. The CDR3 nucleotides are TGTGCCAGCAGTTCCCCTGGGGGGCAAGGTGAAAAACTGTTTTTT. Its translation is CASSSPGGQGEKLFF.

J is TRBJ1-2 and V is TRBV2, with unresolved D. There are 12 residues in the CDR3. CDR1 and CDR2 from the germline V gene are SNHLY and FYNNEI. V was trimmed by 8 bases and J by 7 bases, leaving 14 bases between them. CDR3 protein: CASSALGRGYTF. The CDR3 bases are TGTGCCAGCTCGGCTTTAGGACGTGGCTACACCTTC.

V gene TRBV28 combines with J gene TRBJ2-1, with 7 positions matching TRBD1. The CDR3 totals 15 residues. CDR1 MDHEN and CDR2 SYDVKM come from the germline V gene. The J segment lost 6 bases and the V segment lost 7 bases, leaving 12 bases of the junction unmatched. The chain's CDR3 is CASTLTGISFNEQFF. CDR3 nucleotides: TGTGCCAGCACCCTGACAGGGATCAGCTTCAATGAGCAGTTCTTC.

The chain has TRBV5-6 and TRBJ1-6; D remains unclear. The CDR3 sequence is 16 residues long. Germline V gene sequence: CDR1 SGHDT, CDR2 YYEEEE. V was shortened by 4 bases and J by 6 bases, with 17 bases between the two germline ends. The CDR3 region is CASSPFRVKANSPLHF. CDR3 DNA: TGTGCCAGCAGCCCCTTTAGGGTGAAAGCTAATTCACCCCTCCACTTT.

This clone was counted only a few times. The chain carries TRBV19 and TRBJ2-7; 8 nucleotides match TRBD1. The germline V gene encodes CDR1 LNHDA and CDR2 SQIVND (reference sequence). CDR3 length equals 16 residues. The trim removed 4 bases at V and 6 bases at J, leaving 14 bases unmatched. DNA for the CDR3: TGTGCCAGTAGTACGAAGGGACAGGTCCAAGCCAGCGAGCAGTACTTC. As protein: CASSTKGQVQASEQYF. The complete variable domain, with remaining parts taken from reference TRBV19 and TRBJ2-7, reads DGGITQSPKYLFRKEGQNVTLSCEQNLNHDAMYWYRQDPGQGLRLIYYSQIVNDFQKGDIAEGYSVSREKKESFPLTVTSAQKNPTAFYLCASSTKGQVQASEQYFGPGTRLTVT.

The chain carries TRBV23-1 and TRBJ1-1; D call uncertain. TRBV23-1 is known as an ORF, though its function is uncertain. The CDR3 runs 12 residues. Trimming cost V 7 bases and J 6 bases, with 12 bases left between them. CDR3 amino acids: CASINEGAEAFF. Here the CDR3 DNA reads TGCGCCAGCATAAACGAGGGAGCTGAAGCTTTCTTT.

The rearrangement links TRBV20-1 to TRBJ1-1; a possible D gene is TRBD1 (5 bases). Between the trimmed V and J ends, which lost 3 bases and 3 bases, there was a span of 11 bases. This CDR3 is built from 13 residues. CDR1 and CDR2 (germline): DFQATT, SNEGSKA (reference sequence). The CDR3 DNA sequence: TGCAGTGCTAGTCCAGGGTCGCACACTGAAGCTTTCTTT. It yields the protein CSASPGSHTEAFF.

The chain's CDR3 is CASSLATGQMNTEAFF. DNA for the CDR3: TGCGCCAGCAGCTTAGCAACAGGCCAGATGAACACTGAAGCTTTCTTT. The chain couples TRBV5-1 to TRBJ1-1, with TRBD1 as a possible D gene (5 bases). The CDR3 loop spans 16 amino acids. Deletions cut 2 bases from V and 0 bases from J, with 14 bases between. The germline V gene encodes CDR1 SGHRS and CDR2 YFSETQ.

The rearrangement joins TRBV15 to TRBJ1-2; tentative D call: TRBD1 (6 bases). Germline CDR1 LNHNV, CDR2 YYDKDF (reference sequence). The length of the CDR3 is 16 residues. Trimming stripped 0 bases from V and 8 bases from J, with 19 bases between. The CDR3 reads CATSRDRGQGLGGYTF. The CDR3, as DNA: TGTGCCACCAGCAGAGATCGGGGGCAGGGTCTCGGAGGCTACACCTTC.

The chain has TRBV12-3 or TRBV12-4 and TRBJ1-2, with 7 bases lining up with TRBD1. The ends lost 6 bases at V and 8 bases at J; junction bases unmatched: 9. The CDR3 runs 13 residues. CDR3 DNA: TGTGCCAGCAGCTCGTACAGGGGCGGCGGCTACACCTTC. As protein: CASSSYRGGGYTF.

The chain has TRBV28 and TRBJ2-5; TRBD1 aligns across 7 bases. The V segment lost 6 bases and the J segment 2 bases; nucleotides outside the gene matches: 15. This CDR3 is 17 amino acids long. The germline V gene encodes CDR1 MDHEN and CDR2 SYDVKM. The CDR3 here is CASSPRKPGQRQETQYF. The CDR3, as DNA: TGTGCCAGCAGCCCGAGGAAACCGGGACAGCGTCAAGAGACCCAGTACTTC.

This sequence joins TRBV28 and TRBJ1-4; D gene uncertain. V was pared by 2 bases and J by 4 bases, with 8 bases between. Germline CDR1 reads MDHEN; CDR2 reads SYDVKM. CDR3 length equals 14 residues. DNA for the CDR3: TGTGCCAGCAGTTTACGCGGGTTTAATGAAAAACTGTTTTTT. As protein: CASSLRGFNEKLFF. Supplemented by reference TRBV28 and TRBJ1-4, the full variable domain reads DVKVTQSSRYLVKRTGEKVFLECVQDMDHENMFWYRQDPGLGLRLIYFSYDVKMKEKGDIPEGYSVSREKKERFSLILESASTNQTSMYLCASSLRGFNEKLFFGSGTQLSVL.

The rearrangement joins TRBV5-4 to TRBJ2-1, with D tentatively TRBD2 (7 bases). V gave up 5 bases and J gave up 8 bases, with 20 bases separating them. This CDR3 has 15 amino acids. Germline V lookup: CDR1 SGHNT, CDR2 YYREEE (reference sequence). The CDR3 DNA reads as TGTGCCAGCAGTCTTTATTCAGGGGCGGGGGATGAGCAGTTCTTC. Residues: CASSLYSGAGDEQFF. The full variable domain, in which reference TRBV5-4 and TRBJ2-1 provide the parts outside the CDR3, is ETGVTQSPTHLIKTRGQQVTLRCSSQSGHNTVSWYQQALGQGPQFIFQYYREEENGRGNFPPRFSGLQFPNYSSELNVNALELDDSALYLCASSLYSGAGDEQFFGPGTRLTVL.

The V gene is TRBV27, the J gene TRBJ2-7, with 7 bases matching TRBD2. There are 14 residues in the CDR3. The V and J ends lost 3 bases and 5 bases, in that order; junction bases with no gene match: 7. The V gene's germline CDR1 is MNHEY and CDR2 SMNVEV (reference sequence). The CDR3 sequence: CASSFPGGGNEQYF. The DNA of the CDR3 is TGTGCCAGCAGTTTCCCGGGAGGAGGGAACGAGCAGTACTTC.

The chain is built from TRBV27 and TRBJ2-1; D unclear. The CDR3 covers 13 residues. The germline CDR1 and CDR2 sequences are MNHEY and SMNVEV (reference sequence). V was pared by 5 bases and J by 6 bases, with 11 bases between. The CDR3 sequence is CASSPPGSNEQFF. The CDR3 DNA reads TGTGCCAGCAGTCCCCCCGGGTCCAATGAGCAGTTCTTC.